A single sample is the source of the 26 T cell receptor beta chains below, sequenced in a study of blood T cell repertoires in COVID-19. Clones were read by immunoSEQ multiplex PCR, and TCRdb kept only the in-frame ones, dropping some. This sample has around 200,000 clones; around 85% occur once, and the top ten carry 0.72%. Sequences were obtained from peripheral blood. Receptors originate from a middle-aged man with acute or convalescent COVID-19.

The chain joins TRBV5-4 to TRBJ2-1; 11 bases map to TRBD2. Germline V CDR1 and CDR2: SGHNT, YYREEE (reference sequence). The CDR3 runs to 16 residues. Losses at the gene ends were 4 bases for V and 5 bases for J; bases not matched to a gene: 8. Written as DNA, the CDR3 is TGTGCCAGCAGCCCGGGAACTAGCGGGAGAAACAATGAGCAGTTCTTC. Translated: CASSPGTSGRNNEQFF.

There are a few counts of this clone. DNA of the CDR3: TGTGCCAGCAGCCAGCGACAGATCTTGGGGGTCGCGGGGTTGTACTTC. This codes for CASSQRQILGVAGLYF. The genes are TRBV3-1 (or the pseudogene TRBV3-2) and TRBJ2-5; weak D call: TRBD2 (6 bases). The CDR3 loop spans 16 amino acids. Germline CDR1 and CDR2: LGHDT and YNNKEL (reference sequence). The germline V and J ends were trimmed by 3 bases and 13 bases, with 27 bases remaining between them.

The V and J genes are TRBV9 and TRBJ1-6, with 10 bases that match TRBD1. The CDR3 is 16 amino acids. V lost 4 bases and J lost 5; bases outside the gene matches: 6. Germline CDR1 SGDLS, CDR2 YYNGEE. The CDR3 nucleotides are TGTGCCAGCAGCACCCTGGGGACAGGGGATAATTCACCCCTCCACTTT. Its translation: CASSTLGTGDNSPLHF.

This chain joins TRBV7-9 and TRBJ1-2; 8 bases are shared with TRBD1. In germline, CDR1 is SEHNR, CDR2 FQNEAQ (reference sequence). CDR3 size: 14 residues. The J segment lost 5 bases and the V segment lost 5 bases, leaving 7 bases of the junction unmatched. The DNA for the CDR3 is TGTGCCAGCAGCCCGGACAGGGATAGTTATGGCTACACCTTC. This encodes CASSPDRDSYGYTF.

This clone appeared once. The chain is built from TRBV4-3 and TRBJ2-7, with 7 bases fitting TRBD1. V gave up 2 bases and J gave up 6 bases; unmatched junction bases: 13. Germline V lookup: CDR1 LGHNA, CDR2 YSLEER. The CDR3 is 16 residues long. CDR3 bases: TGCGCCAGCAGCCAACAATGGGGGACAGTTTTTACCGAGCAGTACTTC. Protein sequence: CASSQQWGTVFTEQYF.

Written as DNA, the CDR3 is TGCGCCAGCAGCTTACAAACCTACAATGAGCAGTTCTTC. Its protein is CASSLQTYNEQFF. The chain employs TRBV5-1 and TRBJ2-1; no clear D. The CDR3 is 13 amino acids. CDR1 and CDR2 (germline): SGHRS, YFSETQ. Trimming stripped 2 bases from V and 2 bases from J, with 5 bases between.

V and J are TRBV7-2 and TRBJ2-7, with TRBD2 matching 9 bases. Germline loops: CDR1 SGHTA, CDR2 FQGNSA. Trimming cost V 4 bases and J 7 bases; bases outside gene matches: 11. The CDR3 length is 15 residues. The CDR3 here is CASSSREREAGEQYF. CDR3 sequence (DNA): TGTGCCAGCAGCTCACGGGAGCGGGAGGCGGGGGAGCAGTACTTC.

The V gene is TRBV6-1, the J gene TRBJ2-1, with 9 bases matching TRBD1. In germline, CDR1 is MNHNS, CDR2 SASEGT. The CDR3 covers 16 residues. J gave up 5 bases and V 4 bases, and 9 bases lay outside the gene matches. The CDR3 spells CASSVTMGQGHNEQFF. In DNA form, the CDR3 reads TGTGCCAGCAGTGTCACAATGGGACAGGGACACAATGAGCAGTTCTTC.

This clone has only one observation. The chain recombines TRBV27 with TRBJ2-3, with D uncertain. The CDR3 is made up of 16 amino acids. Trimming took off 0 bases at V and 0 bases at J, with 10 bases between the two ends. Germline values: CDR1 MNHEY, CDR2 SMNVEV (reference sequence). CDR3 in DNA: TGTGCCAGCAGTTTATCTGCTAACCCTAGCACAGATACGCAGTATTTT. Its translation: CASSLSANPSTDTQYF.

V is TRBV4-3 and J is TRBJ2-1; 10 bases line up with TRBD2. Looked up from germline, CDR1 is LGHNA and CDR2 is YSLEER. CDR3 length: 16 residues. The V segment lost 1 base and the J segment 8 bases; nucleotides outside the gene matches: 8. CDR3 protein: CASSQVVEREGYEQFF. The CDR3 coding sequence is TGCGCCAGCAGCCAAGTTGTCGAGCGGGAGGGCTATGAGCAGTTCTTC.

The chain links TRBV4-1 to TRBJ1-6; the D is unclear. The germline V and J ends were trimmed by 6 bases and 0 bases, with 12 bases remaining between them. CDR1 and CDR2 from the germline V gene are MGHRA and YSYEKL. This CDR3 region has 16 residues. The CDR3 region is CASRDLHSSYNSPLHF. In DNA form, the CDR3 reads TGCGCCAGCAGAGATCTACACAGCTCCTATAATTCACCCCTCCACTTT.

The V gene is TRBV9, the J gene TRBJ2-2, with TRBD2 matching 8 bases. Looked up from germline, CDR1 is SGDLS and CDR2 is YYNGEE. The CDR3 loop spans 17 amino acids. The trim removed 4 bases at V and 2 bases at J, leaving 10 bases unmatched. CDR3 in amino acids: CASSPEWVAGNTGELFF. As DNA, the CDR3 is TGTGCCAGCAGCCCAGAGTGGGTAGCGGGAAACACCGGGGAGCTGTTTTTT.

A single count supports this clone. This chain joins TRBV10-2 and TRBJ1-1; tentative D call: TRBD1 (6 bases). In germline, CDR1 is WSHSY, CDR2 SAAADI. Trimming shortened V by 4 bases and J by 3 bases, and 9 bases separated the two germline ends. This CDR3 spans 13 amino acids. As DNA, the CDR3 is TGCGCCAGCAGTGTGTACAGGGACACTGAAGCTTTCTTT. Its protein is CASSVYRDTEAFF.

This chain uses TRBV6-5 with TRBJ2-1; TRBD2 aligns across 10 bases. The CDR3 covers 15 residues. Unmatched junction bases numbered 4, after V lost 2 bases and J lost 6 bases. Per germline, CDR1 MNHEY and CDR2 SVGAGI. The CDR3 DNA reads TGTGCCAGCAGTTACCGAGCGGGAGGGGGCAATGAGCAGTTCTTC. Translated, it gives CASSYRAGGGNEQFF.

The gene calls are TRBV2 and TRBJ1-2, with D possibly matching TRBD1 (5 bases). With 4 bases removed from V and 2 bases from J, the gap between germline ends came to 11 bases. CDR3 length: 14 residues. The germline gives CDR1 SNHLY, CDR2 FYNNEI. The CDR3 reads CASSGWGGNYGYTF. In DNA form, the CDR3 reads TGTGCCAGCAGTGGCTGGGGGGGAAACTATGGCTACACCTTC.

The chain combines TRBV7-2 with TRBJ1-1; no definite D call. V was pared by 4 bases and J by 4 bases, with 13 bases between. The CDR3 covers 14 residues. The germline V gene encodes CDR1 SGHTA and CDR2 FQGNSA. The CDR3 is CASSSGFESTEAFF. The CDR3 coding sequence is TGTGCCAGCAGCTCCGGTTTCGAGTCCACTGAAGCTTTCTTT.

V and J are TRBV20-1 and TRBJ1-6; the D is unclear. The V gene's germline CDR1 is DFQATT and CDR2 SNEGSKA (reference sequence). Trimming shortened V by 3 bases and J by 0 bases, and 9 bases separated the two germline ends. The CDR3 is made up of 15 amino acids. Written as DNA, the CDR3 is TGCAGTGCTAGTCTAGGAAGCTCCTATAATTCACCCCTCCACTTT. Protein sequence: CSASLGSSYNSPLHF.

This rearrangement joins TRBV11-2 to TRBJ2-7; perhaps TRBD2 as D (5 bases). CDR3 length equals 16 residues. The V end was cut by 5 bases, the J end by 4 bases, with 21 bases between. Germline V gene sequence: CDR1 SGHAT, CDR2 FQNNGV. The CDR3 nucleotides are TGTGCCAGCAGCCTCCCCTCGGGGAGTTCCCTATACGAGCAGTACTTC. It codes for CASSLPSGSSLYEQYF.

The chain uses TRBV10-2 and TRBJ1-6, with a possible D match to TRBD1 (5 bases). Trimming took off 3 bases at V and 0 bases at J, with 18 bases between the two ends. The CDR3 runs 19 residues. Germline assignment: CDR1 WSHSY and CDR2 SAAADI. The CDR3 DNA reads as TGCGCCAGCAGTGATACAGGACCGATCAGGAGCTCCTATAATTCACCCCTCCACTTT. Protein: CASSDTGPIRSSYNSPLHF.

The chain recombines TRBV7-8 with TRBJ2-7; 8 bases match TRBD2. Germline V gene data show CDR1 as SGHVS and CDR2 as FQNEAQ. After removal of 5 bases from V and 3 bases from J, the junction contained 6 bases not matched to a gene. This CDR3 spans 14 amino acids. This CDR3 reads CASSPHGGGYEQYF. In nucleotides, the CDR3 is TGTGCCAGCAGCCCCCACGGGGGGGGCTACGAGCAGTACTTC.

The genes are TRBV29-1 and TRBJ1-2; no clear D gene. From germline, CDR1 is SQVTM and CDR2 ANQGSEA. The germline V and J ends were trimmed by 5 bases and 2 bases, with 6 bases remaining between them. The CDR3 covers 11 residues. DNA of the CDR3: TGCAGCGTTAGGGAGAACTATGGCTACACCTTC. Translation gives CSVRENYGYTF.

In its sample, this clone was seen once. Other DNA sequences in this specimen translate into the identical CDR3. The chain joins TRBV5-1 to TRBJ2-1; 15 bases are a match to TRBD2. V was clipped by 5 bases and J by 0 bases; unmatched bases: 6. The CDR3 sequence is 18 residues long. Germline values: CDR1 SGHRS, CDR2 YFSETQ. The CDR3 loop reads CASSPGTSGGLSYNEQFF. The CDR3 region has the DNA TGCGCCAGCAGTCCCGGGACTAGCGGGGGGCTCTCCTACAATGAGCAGTTCTTC.

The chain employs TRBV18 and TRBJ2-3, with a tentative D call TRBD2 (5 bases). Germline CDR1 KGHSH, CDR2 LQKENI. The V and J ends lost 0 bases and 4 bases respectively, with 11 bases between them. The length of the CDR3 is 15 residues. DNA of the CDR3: TGTGCCAGCTCACCACCGTCGACTACCTCAGATACGCAGTATTTT. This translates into CASSPPSTTSDTQYF.

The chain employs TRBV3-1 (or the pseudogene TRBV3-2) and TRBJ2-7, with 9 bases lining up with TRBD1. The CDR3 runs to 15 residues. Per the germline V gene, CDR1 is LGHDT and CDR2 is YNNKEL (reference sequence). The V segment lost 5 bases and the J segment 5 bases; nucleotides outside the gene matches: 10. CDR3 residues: CASSSRDRAVDEQYF. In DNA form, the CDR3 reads TGTGCCAGCAGCTCCCGGGACAGGGCGGTTGACGAGCAGTACTTC.

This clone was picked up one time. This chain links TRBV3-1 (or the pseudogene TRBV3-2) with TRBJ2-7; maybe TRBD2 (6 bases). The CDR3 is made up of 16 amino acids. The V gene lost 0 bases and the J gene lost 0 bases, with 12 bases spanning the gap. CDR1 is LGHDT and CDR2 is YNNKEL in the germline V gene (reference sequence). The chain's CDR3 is CASSQDRDWSSYEQYF. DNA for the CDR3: TGTGCCAGCAGCCAAGACCGGGACTGGAGCTCCTACGAGCAGTACTTC.

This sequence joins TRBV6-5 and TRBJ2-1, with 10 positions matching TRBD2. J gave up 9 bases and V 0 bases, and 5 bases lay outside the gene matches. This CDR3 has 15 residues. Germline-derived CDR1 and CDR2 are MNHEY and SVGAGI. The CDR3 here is CASSYSGTSESEQFF. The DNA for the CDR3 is TGTGCCAGCAGTTACTCCGGGACTAGCGAATCTGAGCAGTTCTTC.